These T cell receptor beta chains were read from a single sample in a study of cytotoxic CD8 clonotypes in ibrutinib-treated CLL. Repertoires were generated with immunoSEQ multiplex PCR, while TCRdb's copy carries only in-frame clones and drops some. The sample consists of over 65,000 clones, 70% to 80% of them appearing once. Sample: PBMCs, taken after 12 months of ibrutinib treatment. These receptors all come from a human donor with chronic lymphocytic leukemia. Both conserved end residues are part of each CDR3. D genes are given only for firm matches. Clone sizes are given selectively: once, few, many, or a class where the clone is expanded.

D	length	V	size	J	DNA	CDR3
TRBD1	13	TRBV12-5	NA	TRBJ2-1	TGTGCTAGTGGCCAGGACAGGGCCAATGAGCAGTTCTTC	CASGQDRANEQFF
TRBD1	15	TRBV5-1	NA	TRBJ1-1	TGCGCCAGCAGCAGCCGCCACCAGGGGGCCGCTGAAGCTTTCTTT	CASSSRHQGAAEAFF
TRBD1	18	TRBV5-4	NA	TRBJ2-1	TGTGCCAGCAGCCCCGGAGGGGTCCAGGGGGCTTCCTACAATGAGCAGTTCTTC	CASSPGGVQGASYNEQFF
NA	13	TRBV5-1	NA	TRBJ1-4	TGCGCCAGCAGCTTTGACTTTAATGAAAAACTGTTTTTT	CASSFDFNEKLFF
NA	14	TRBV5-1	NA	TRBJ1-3	TGCGCCAGCAGCTTGGGGGACCGAGGAAACACCATATATTTT	CASSLGDRGNTIYF
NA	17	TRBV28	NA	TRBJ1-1	TGTGCCAGCAGTCCTCGGAGGGGTCCTCCTCTGAACACTGAAGCTTTCTTT	CASSPRRGPPLNTEAFF
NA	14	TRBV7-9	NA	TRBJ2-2	TGTGCCAGCAGCTCGGTCGGAGCGGGCGGGGAGCTGTTTTTT	CASSSVGAGGELFF
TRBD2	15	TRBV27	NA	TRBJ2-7	TGTGCCAGCAGCCCAACTAGCGGGGCCTCCTACGAGCAGTACTTC	CASSPTSGASYEQYF
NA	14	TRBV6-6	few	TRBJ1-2	TGTGCCAGCAGTTGGTCAGCTACTAACTATGGCTACACCTTC	CASSWSATNYGYTF
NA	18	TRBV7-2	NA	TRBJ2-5	TGTGCCAGCAGCTTAGGGCTTACGAGGAGGGGGCGAGGGGAGACCCAGTACTTC	CASSLGLTRRGRGETQYF
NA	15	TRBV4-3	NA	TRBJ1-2	TGCGCCAGCAGCCAAGACAGGGCCTCGAACTATGGCTACACCTTC	CASSQDRASNYGYTF
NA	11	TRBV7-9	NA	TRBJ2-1	TGTGCCAGCATCCGGGGCGATGAGCAGTTCTTC	CASIRGDEQFF
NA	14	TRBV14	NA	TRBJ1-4	TGTGCCAGCAGCCCCCCCGGGGGGGGTGAAAAACTGTTTTTT	CASSPPGGGEKLFF
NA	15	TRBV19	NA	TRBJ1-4	TGTGCCAGTACCGGGGGTGGGGAGGATAATGAAAAACTGTTTTTT	CASTGGGEDNEKLFF
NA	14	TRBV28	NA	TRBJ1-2	TGTGCCAGCAGTCTGGGGGGCGATGTCTATGGCTACACCTTC	CASSLGGDVYGYTF
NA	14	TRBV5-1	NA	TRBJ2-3	TGCGCCAGCAGCCCAATAGCGGGCACAGATACGCAGTATTTT	CASSPIAGTDTQYF
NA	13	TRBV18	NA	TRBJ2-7	TGTGCCAGCTCACCCGGGGGTCGTGGCGAGCAGTACTTC	CASSPGGRGEQYF
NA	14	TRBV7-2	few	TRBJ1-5	TGTGCCAGCAGCTTAGTGGCGGGGAGTCAGCCCCAGCATTTT	CASSLVAGSQPQHF
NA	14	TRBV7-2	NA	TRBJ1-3	TGTGCCAGCAGCTGGGTACACTCTGGAAACACCATATATTTT	CASSWVHSGNTIYF
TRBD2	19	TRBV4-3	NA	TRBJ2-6	TGCGCCAGCAGCCAAGATCTAATGGCGGGAGATACTGGGGCCAACGTCCTGACTTTC	CASSQDLMAGDTGANVLTF
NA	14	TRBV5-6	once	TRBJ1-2	TGTGCCAGCAGCCCCGGGACGGAGAACTATGGCTACACCTTC	CASSPGTENYGYTF
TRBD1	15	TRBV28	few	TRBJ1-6	TGTGCCAGCAGTTTCGGGGACAGCGGGAATTCACCCCTCCACTTT	CASSFGDSGNSPLHF
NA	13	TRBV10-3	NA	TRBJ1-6	TGTGCCATCAGGGGCAGCAATAATTCACCCCTCCACTTT	CAIRGSNNSPLHF
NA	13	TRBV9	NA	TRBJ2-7	TGTGCCAGCAGCCCCGGGACCAGCTACGAGCAGTACTTC	CASSPGTSYEQYF
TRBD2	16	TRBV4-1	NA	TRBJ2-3	TGCGCCAGCAGCCAAGGGACTAGCGGGAGCACAGATACGCAGTATTTT	CASSQGTSGSTDTQYF
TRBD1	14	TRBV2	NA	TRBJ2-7	TGTGCCAGCAGTGGACAGGGGGCTGTGTACGAGCAGTACTTC	CASSGQGAVYEQYF
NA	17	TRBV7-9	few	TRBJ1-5	TGTGCCAGCAGCTTAGTGGGGGCTTGGGATATCGATCAGCCCCAGCATTTT	CASSLVGAWDIDQPQHF
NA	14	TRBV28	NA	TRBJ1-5	TGTGCCAGCAGTGGGGGAGGGAGAGGTCAGCCCCAGCATTTT	CASSGGGRGQPQHF
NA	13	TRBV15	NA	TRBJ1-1	TGTGCCACCAGCAGGATACGACAGGCTGAAGCTTTCTTT	CATSRIRQAEAFF